Here is one TCR beta chain with its context. Its recognized antigen is unknown. The input lacks base qualities; no much larger clone sits a single base away. The CDR3, cysteine through phenylalanine, is 11 amino acids long. This entry keeps only the CDR3 DNA: 33 bases, framed from base 1. CDR1 is given as SQVTM and CDR2 as ANQGSEA, both from the germline V gene. V loses 3 bases, J loses 6 bases, and the germline ends lie 9 bases apart. A second Seattle source provided samples from volunteer blood donors who had recovered from COVID-19. Whole blood was collected in K2EDTA tubes by collaborating institutions according to the institutions' own protocols. For TCRbeta analysis, collaborators shipped samples in one of three forms: frozen whole blood, isolated PBMCs, or DNA extracted from either of those sample types. The source of the sample is a study of blood T cell repertoires in COVID-19 (TCRdb year 2020). With regard to the full study: Collaborator samples came from the United States, Italy and Spain and covered acute and convalescent phases of COVID-19. The prospective study material was composed of cDNA or gDNA derived from T cells, B-cell-depleted T cells, or PBMCs. Deeply sampled blood TCRbeta repertoires from subjects exposed to, actively infected with, or recovered from COVID-19 were included in the dataset. The repertoires were released in a freely available public database intended as a resource for research on the immune response to SARS-CoV-2. The samples were drawn from two sources: the first 160 participants of the ongoing ImmuneRACE study, and about 1,300 subjects contributed by 6 global collaborators. Sample metadata almost always included a de-identified subject ID, COVID-19 status, age in years and sex. HLA class I and class II types, where available, came from metadata supplied by the sample provider rather than from assay-based typing.

The immunoSEQ Assay, a bias-controlled multiplex PCR, was used to amplify TCRbeta CDR3 regions from genomic DNA. The authors' analysis ran thus. The number of nucleated cells in each sample was estimated by amplification of reference gene primers within the assay. To quantify the absolute abundance of each unique TCRbeta CDR3 rearrangement, sequence reads were collapsed and filtered. Productive Simpson clonality was computed per sample as the square root of Simpson's diversity index over productive rearrangements. TCRdb holds this immuneACCESS table with in-frame rearrangements only. Some clones are missing; in checked studies, unresolved V genes explain under half, and the rest has no known cause. Clone size and V and J calls were adopted from that table, with D and trimming inferred from the DNA. The sample records 210,000 or so clones, roughly 84% of which are singletons. The leading ten clones occupy about 6.8% of the sample.

Study-wide findings and limitations: The amount of clinical and demographic metadata varied by source and participant and was provided uncurated.

The sequence derives from a woman aged 40 to 49 who had recovered from COVID-19. The chain was built from TRBV29-1 and TRBJ2-7; possibly the D gene is TRBD2, per 6 matching bases. Source material: peripheral blood. At the DNA level, the sequence is TGCAGCGTTGAGGAGGGCCGCGAGCAGTACTTC. Its amino acids are CSVEEGREQYF.